A selection of T cell receptor beta chains follows, all from one sample in a study of cytomegalovirus exposure and HLA in healthy donors. The method was immunoSEQ multiplex PCR; TCRdb's version includes in-frame clones alone and lacks a portion of them. The table lists approximately 59,000 clones, 90% to 95% of them singletons, with 1.5% to 2% in the top ten. Sequencing was done on a sample of PBMCs. These receptors all come from a woman in her late teens or twenties in good health and CMV-seropositive. CDR3s include the opening cysteine and the closing phenylalanine or tryptophan. A D gene is named only where the DNA matches it firmly. Expanded clones get a size class; other rows say once, few or many, or leave the size out.

>TRBD2|TRBV4-3|-|TRBJ2-3
CASSQVLRRGGLDTQYF
TGCGCCAGCAGCCAAGTGCTCCGGCGGGGGGGCCTAGATACGCAGTATTTT
>TRBD1|TRBV27|-|TRBJ2-7
CATSRGTGGFYEQYF
TGTGCCACCTCCCGGGGAACAGGGGGTTTTTACGAGCAGTACTTC
>-|TRBV28|few|TRBJ2-1
CASSKETYNEQFF
TGTGCCAGCAGCAAGGAGACCTACAATGAGCAGTTCTTC
>TRBD1|TRBV27|-|TRBJ2-1
CASSLRTGNYNEQFF
TGTGCCAGCAGTTTAAGGACAGGGAACTACAATGAGCAGTTCTTC
>TRBD1|TRBV25-1|-|TRBJ1-2
CASSEPGQGNYGYTF
TGTGCCAGCAGTGAACCGGGACAGGGAAACTATGGCTACACCTTC
>-|TRBV5-1|-|TRBJ2-1
CASSGGNEQFF
TGCGCCAGCAGCGGGGGGAATGAGCAGTTCTTC
>TRBD2|TRBV11-3|-|TRBJ2-2
CASSPSGNPPGELFF
TGTGCCAGCAGCCCCAGCGGGAACCCCCCCGGGGAGCTGTTTTTT
>TRBD2|TRBV7-9|-|TRBJ2-1
CASSFGGLAGNEQFF
TGTGCCAGCAGCTTCGGGGGACTAGCGGGGAATGAGCAGTTCTTC
>-|TRBV5-4|-|TRBJ2-7
CASSSPPVYEQYF
TGTGCCAGCAGCTCCCCCCCCGTCTACGAGCAGTACTTC
>TRBD2|TRBV18|-|TRBJ2-1
CASLQGLADYNEQFF
TGTGCCAGCTTACAGGGACTAGCGGATTACAATGAGCAGTTCTTC
>TRBD1|TRBV7-9|once|TRBJ2-1
CASSRGQGYNEQFF
TGTGCCAGCTCTCGGGGACAGGGCTACAATGAGCAGTTCTTC
>-|TRBV7-9|-|TRBJ2-7
CASSNRDKPYEQYF
TGTGCCAGCAGCAACCGGGACAAGCCTTACGAGCAGTACTTC
>-|TRBV5-8|-|TRBJ1-1
CASSLAFQGAFF
TGTGCCAGCAGCTTGGCTTTCCAGGGAGCTTTCTTT
>TRBD1|TRBV2|-|TRBJ1-4
CASRSQGATNEKLFF
TGTGCCAGCAGGTCCCAGGGGGCAACTAATGAAAAACTGTTTTTT
>-|TRBV6-4|once|TRBJ2-1
CASSAAGRNEQFF
TGTGCCAGCAGTGCTGCGGGGAGAAATGAGCAGTTCTTC
>-|TRBV27|-|TRBJ2-5
CASSLRRRQETQYF
TGTGCCAGCAGTTTGAGGCGGCGCCAAGAGACCCAGTACTTC
>-|TRBV19|-|TRBJ2-3
CASRQGITASTDTQYF
TGTGCCAGTAGGCAGGGGATTACAGCTAGCACAGATACGCAGTATTTT
>TRBD1|TRBV4-1|-|TRBJ2-1
CASSQPQRTGRLEQFF
TGCGCCAGCAGCCAACCACAGAGGACAGGTAGGCTCGAGCAGTTCTTC
>-|TRBV19|-|TRBJ2-7
CASSISLGAYEQYF
TGTGCCAGTAGTATAAGCCTAGGAGCCTACGAGCAGTACTTC
>TRBD1|TRBV10-2|-|TRBJ1-5
CASREGQVRQPQHF
TGCGCCAGCAGGGAGGGACAGGTCAGGCAGCCCCAGCATTTT
>-|TRBV18|-|TRBJ2-5
CASSWTRQETQYF
TGTGCCAGCTCCTGGACTCGACAAGAGACCCAGTACTTC
>-|TRBV6-6|-|TRBJ1-2
CASSYVQNYGYTF
TGTGCCAGCAGTTACGTACAGAACTATGGCTACACCTTC
>-|TRBV20-1|-|TRBJ1-1
CRALGGTEAFF
TGCAGGGCCCTGGGAGGCACTGAAGCTTTCTTT
>TRBD1|TRBV4-1|-|TRBJ2-1
CASSQALGAGGLYEQFF
TGCGCCAGCAGCCAAGCTCTGGGAGCAGGGGGCCTCTATGAGCAGTTCTTC
>-|TRBV5-4|-|TRBJ2-3
CASSFPRGVSDTQYF
TGTGCCAGCAGCTTCCCTCGCGGGGTATCAGATACGCAGTATTTT
>-|TRBV7-6|-|TRBJ2-1
CASSLVADGAEQFF
TGTGCCAGCAGCTTGGTGGCTGATGGAGCTGAGCAGTTCTTC
>TRBD1|TRBV5-5|-|TRBJ2-1
CASSLGQGALNEQFF
TGTGCCAGCAGTTTGGGACAGGGGGCTTTAAATGAGCAGTTCTTC
>-|TRBV4-3|-|TRBJ1-2
CASSQEGGYGYTF
TGCGCCAGCAGCCAAGAAGGGGGCTATGGCTACACCTTC
>-|TRBV5-4|-|TRBJ1-2
CASSPLSANYGYTF
TGTGCCAGCAGCCCCCTGTCGGCTAACTATGGCTACACCTTC
>TRBD2|TRBV4-3|once|TRBJ2-1
CASSQDLAGAFGAYNEQFF
TGCGCCAGCAGCCAAGATCTAGCGGGGGCCTTTGGGGCCTACAATGAGCAGTTCTTC
>TRBD2|TRBV5-1|-|TRBJ2-5
CASSMGLAGETQYF
TGCGCCAGCAGCATGGGACTAGCTGGTGAGACCCAGTACTTC